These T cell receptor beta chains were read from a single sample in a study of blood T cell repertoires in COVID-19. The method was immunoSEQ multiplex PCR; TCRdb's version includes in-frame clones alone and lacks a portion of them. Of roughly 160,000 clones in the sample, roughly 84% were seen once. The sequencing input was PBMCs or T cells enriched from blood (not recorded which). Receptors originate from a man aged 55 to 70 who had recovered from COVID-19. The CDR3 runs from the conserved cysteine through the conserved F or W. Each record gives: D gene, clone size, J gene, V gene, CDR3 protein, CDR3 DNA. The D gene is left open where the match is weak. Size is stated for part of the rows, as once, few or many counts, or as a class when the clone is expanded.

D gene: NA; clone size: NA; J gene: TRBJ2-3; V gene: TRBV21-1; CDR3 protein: CASSSRQGGSTDTQYF; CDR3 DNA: TGTGCCAGCAGCAGTCGACAGGGTGGGAGCACAGATACGCAGTATTTT
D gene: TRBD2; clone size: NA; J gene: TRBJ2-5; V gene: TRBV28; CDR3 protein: CASSPLAASGGFQETQYF; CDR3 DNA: TGTGCCAGCAGCCCACTGGCAGCTAGCGGGGGGTTCCAAGAGACCCAGTACTTC
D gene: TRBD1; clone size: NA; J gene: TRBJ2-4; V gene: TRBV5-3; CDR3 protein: CARSLRGQDRQGAKNIQYF; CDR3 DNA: TGTGCCAGAAGCTTACGCGGACAGGACCGACAAGGAGCCAAAAACATTCAGTACTTC
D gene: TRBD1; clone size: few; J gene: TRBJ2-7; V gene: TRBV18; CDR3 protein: CASSRGQEDYEQYF; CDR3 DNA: TGTGCCAGCTCACGGGGACAGGAGGACTACGAGCAGTACTTC
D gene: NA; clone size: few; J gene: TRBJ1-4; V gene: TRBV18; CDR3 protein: CASSPPGTIYEKLFF; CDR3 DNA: TGTGCCAGCTCACCCCCCGGGACAATCTACGAAAAACTGTTTTTT
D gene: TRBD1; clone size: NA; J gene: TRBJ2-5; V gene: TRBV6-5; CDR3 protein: CASSTRTGLGETQYF; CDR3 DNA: TGTGCCAGCAGTACCCGGACAGGCTTGGGGGAGACCCAGTACTTC
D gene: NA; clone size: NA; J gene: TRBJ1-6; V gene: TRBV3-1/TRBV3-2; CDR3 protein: CASSPPILNSPLHF; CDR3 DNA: TGTGCCAGCAGCCCTCCGATTCTAAATTCACCCCTCCACTTT
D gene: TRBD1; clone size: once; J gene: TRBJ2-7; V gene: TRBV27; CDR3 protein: CASSEGAGEVYEQYF; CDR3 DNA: TGTGCCAGCAGCGAGGGGGCAGGAGAGGTCTACGAGCAGTACTTC
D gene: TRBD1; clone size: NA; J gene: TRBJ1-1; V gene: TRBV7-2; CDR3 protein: CASREIQGVSTEAFF; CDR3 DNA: TGTGCCAGCAGAGAAATCCAGGGGGTGAGCACTGAAGCTTTCTTT
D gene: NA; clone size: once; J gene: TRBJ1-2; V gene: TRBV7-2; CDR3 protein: CASALLGEGESGYTF; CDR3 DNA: TGTGCCAGCGCCCTCCTTGGCGAGGGAGAGTCTGGCTACACCTTC
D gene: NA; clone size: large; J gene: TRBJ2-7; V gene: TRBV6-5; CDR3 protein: CASSYRRDNSYEQYF; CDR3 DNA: TGTGCCAGCAGTTACCGACGGGACAACTCCTACGAGCAGTACTTC
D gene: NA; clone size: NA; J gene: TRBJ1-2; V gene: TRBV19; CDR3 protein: CASSLQDALNYGYTF; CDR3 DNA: TGTGCCAGTAGTTTACAGGATGCCCTAAACTATGGCTACACCTTC
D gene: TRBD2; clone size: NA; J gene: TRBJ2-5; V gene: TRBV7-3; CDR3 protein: CASSLTGGSGETQYF; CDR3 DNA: TGTGCCAGCAGCTTAACGGGCGGGAGTGGTGAGACCCAGTACTTC
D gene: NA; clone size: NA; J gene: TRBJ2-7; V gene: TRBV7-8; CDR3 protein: CASSLVASSLFNEQYF; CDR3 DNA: TGTGCCAGCAGCTTAGTCGCTAGCAGTTTGTTTAACGAGCAGTACTTC
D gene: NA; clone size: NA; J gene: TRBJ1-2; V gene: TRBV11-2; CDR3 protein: CASSHPFGGGIYGYTF; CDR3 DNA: TGTGCCAGCAGCCATCCCTTTGGGGGGGGCATATATGGCTACACCTTC
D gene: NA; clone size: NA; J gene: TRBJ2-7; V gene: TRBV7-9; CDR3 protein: CASSLLQTYEQYF; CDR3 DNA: TGTGCCAGCAGCCTTTTGCAGACCTACGAGCAGTACTTC
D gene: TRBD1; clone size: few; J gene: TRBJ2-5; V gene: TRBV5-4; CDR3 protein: CASSSPGQGGQETQYF; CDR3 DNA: TGTGCCAGCAGTTCTCCGGGACAGGGAGGCCAAGAGACCCAGTACTTC
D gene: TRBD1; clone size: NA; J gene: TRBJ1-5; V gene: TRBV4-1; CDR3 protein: CASSPRGTGSQPQHF; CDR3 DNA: TGCGCCAGCAGCCCACGAGGGACAGGATCCCAGCCCCAGCATTTT
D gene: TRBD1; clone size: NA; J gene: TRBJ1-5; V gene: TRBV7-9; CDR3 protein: CASSLFLGQGGRSGSQHF; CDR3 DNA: TGTGCCAGCAGCTTATTCCTAGGACAGGGTGGCCGTTCGGGAAGCCAGCATTTT
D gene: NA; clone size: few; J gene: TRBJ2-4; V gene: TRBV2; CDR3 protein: CASSEERSQYF; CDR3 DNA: TGTGCCAGCAGTGAAGAGAGAAGTCAGTACTTC
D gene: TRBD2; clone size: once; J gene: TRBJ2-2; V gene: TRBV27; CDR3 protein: CASSSGLAGAANTGELFF; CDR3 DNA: TGTGCCAGCAGTTCGGGACTAGCGGGAGCCGCGAACACCGGGGAGCTGTTTTTT
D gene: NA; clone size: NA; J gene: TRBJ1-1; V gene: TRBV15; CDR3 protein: CATSRDLSQGSGEAFF; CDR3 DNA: TGTGCCACCAGCAGAGATCTGTCCCAGGGGTCGGGTGAAGCTTTCTTT
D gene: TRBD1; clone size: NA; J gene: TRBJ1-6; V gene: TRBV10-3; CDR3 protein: CAIRAQGAGNSPLHF; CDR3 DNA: TGTGCCATCAGAGCCCAGGGGGCGGGTAATTCACCCCTCCACTTT
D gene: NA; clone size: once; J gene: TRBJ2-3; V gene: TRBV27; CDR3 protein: CASSYRSVRLTSTDTQYF; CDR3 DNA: TGTGCCAGCAGTTATCGTAGCGTAAGATTGACTAGCACAGATACGCAGTATTTT
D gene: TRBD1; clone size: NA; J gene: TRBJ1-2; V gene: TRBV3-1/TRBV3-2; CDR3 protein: CASSQAGGANYGYTF; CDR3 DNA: TGTGCCAGCAGCCAAGCAGGGGGAGCTAACTATGGCTACACCTTC
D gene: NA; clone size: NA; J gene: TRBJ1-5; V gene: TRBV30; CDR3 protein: CAWSAGGNQPQHF; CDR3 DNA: TGTGCCTGGAGTGCGGGGGGCAATCAGCCCCAGCATTTT
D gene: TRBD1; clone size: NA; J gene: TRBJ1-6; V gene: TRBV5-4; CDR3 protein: CASSRVPGQDPNNSPLHF; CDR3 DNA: TGTGCCAGCAGCCGCGTTCCAGGACAGGACCCTAATAATTCACCCCTCCACTTT
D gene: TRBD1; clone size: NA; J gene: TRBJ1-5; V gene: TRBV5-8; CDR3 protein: CASSLGQGVGQPQHF; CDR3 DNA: TGTGCCAGCAGCTTGGGACAGGGGGTTGGACAGCCCCAGCATTTT
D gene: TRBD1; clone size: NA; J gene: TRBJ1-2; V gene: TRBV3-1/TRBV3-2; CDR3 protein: CASSPTGVVLRGYTF; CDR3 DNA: TGTGCCAGCAGCCCGACAGGGGTGGTTTTGCGAGGCTACACCTTC
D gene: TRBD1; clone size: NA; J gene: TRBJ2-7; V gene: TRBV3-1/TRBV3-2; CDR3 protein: CASSPGTDYEQYF; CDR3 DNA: TGTGCCAGCAGCCCAGGGACAGACTACGAGCAGTACTTC
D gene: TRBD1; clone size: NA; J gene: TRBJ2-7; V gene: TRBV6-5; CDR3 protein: CASSYLGQGVHEQYF; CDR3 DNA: TGTGCCAGCAGTTACTTAGGACAGGGGGTCCACGAGCAGTACTTC
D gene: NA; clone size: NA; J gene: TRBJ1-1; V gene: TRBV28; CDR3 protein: CASRPTENTEAFF; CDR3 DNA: TGTGCCAGCAGACCTACAGAGAACACTGAAGCTTTCTTT
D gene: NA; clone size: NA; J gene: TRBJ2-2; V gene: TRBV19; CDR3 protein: CASSIEGATGELFF; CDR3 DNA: TGTGCCAGTAGTATAGAGGGGGCCACCGGGGAGCTGTTTTTT
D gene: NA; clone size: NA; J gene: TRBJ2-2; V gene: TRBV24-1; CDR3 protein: CATSDLGPAGPGELFF; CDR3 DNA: TGTGCCACCAGTGATCTCGGACCCGCGGGGCCCGGGGAGCTGTTTTTT
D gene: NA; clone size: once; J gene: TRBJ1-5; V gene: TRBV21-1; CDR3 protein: CARDRGQPQHF; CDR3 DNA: TGTGCCCGGGACAGGGGGCAGCCCCAGCATTTT
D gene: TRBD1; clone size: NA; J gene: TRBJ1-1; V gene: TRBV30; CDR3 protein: CAWSLGGQNTEAFF; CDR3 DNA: TGTGCCTGGAGTTTAGGGGGCCAGAACACTGAAGCTTTCTTT
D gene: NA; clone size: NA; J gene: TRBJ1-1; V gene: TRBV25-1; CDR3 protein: CASSGQANREAFF; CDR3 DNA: TGTGCCAGCAGTGGACAGGCCAACCGTGAAGCTTTCTTT
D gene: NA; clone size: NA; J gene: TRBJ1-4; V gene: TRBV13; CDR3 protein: CASSLSGTTNEKLFF; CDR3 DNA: TGTGCCAGCAGCTTATCAGGCACAACTAATGAAAAACTGTTTTTT
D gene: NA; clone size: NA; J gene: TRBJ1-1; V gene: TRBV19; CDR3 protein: CASSILAGLEAFF; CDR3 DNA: TGTGCCAGTAGTATCCTGGCAGGGCTTGAAGCTTTCTTT
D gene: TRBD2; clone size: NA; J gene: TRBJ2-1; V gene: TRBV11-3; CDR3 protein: CASSSSPGLAYNEQFF; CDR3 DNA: TGTGCCAGCAGCTCTAGCCCGGGACTAGCTTACAATGAGCAGTTCTTC
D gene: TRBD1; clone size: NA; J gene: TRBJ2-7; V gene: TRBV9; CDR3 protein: CASSPRQGPNEQYF; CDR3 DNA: TGTGCCAGCAGCCCAAGACAGGGACCCAACGAGCAGTACTTC
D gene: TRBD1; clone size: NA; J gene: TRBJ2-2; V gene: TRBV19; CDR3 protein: CASSIPGGRTGELFF; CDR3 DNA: TGTGCCAGTAGTATCCCAGGGGGAAGAACCGGGGAGCTGTTTTTT